The source of this T cell receptor (beta chain) is a study of CD8+ T cells in alopecia areata. Sequencing templates came from extracted RNA that was reverse transcribed into cDNA. Sequencing was performed with immunoSEQ multiplex PCR; in TCRdb, only in-frame clones are kept and a portion is missing. The sample lists 65,000 to 75,000 clones, 45% to 55% seen once, with about a sixth in the top ten. Of note for this clone: No antigen is known for it.

Study results and limitations: The study found higher clonality in lesional than normal scalp, especially in alopecia totalis/universalis. Sharing of TCR sequences between patients (possibly for HLA-related reasons) was less clear than in mice.

In alopecia areata patients, both lesional scalp punch biopsies and peripheral blood were collected. Researchers picked out CD4+ and CD8+ T cells from PBMCs by sorting. The V segment lost 4 bases and the J segment 1 base; nucleotides outside the gene matches: 6. CDR3 length: 15 residues. Germline loops: CDR1 SGHAT, CDR2 FQDESV (reference sequence). The TCR sequence derives from a human donor with alopecia areata. The chain combines TRBV11-1 with TRBJ1-2; TRBD1 aligns across 7 bases. Sequencing used CD8+ T cells sorted from blood, obtained at week 0. CDR3 bases: TGTGCCAGCAGCTCCTGGGACAGAGGTAACTATGGCTACACCTTC. Translating gives CASSSWDRGNYGYTF.